These 7 T cell receptor beta chains share one sample of origin, sequenced in a study of molecular identifiers for immune sequencing clone quantification. TCRdb independently ran MiXCR on the PCR reads; one entry per CDR3 protein. The sample holds 490,000 or so distinct CDR3 sequences, about a fifth seen once. The sequenced material came from naive CD8+ T cells from blood, with Jurkat cell RNA spiked in. As to subset: FACS-sorted CD8+CD4-CCR7+CD45RA+ naive T cells. These receptors were collected from a human donor in good health. Some libraries in this study had Jurkat cell RNA spiked in.

Only a few counts were recorded for this clonotype. J is TRBJ2-2 and V is TRBV12-3 or TRBV12-4; D remains unclear. CDR3 length: 12 amino acids. Trimming removed 4 bases at V and 9 bases at J, with 9 bases between. Written as DNA, the CDR3 is TGTGCCAGCAGTTCACAAGCGTGGGAGCTGTTTTTT. Its translation is CASSSQAWELFF.

Many counts were recorded for this clonotype. This sequence joins TRBV9 and TRBJ2-5, with 7 bases lining up with TRBD2. The CDR3 consists of 17 residues. V lost 2 bases, J lost 4 bases, and 14 bases stayed unmatched. CDR1 is SGDLS and CDR2 is YYNGEE in the germline V gene. DNA for the CDR3: TGTGCCAGCAGCGTCGGAGCGGGGATAGTGAACGGAGAGACCCAGTACTTC. This gives the protein CASSVGAGIVNGETQYF.

This clonotype came up many times. This chain's CDR3 is CAWRPDGYLPLSTDTQYF. The DNA for the CDR3 is TGTGCCTGGAGACCAGACGGCTACCTTCCCCTTAGTACAGATACGCAGTATTTT. The chain combines TRBV30 with TRBJ2-3; D ambiguous. Germline CDR1 GTSNPN, CDR2 SVGIG (reference sequence). The CDR3 extends over 18 amino acids. Between the trimmed V and J ends, which lost 3 bases and 3 bases, there was a span of 25 bases.

This clonotype came up a few times. This chain links TRBV11-2 with TRBJ2-2, with 7 nucleotides matching TRBD2. The V segment lost 6 bases and the J segment 2 bases; nucleotides outside the gene matches: 6. This CDR3 comprises 15 residues. Germline V gives CDR1 SGHAT, CDR2 FQNNGV. CDR3 loop: CASRSLAENTGELFF. DNA for the CDR3: TGTGCCAGCAGGTCGCTAGCGGAAAACACCGGGGAGCTGTTTTTT.

This clonotype was seen many times. The CDR3 sequence: CSVQRQDYEQYF. The CDR3 DNA is TGCAGCGTCCAAAGACAGGACTACGAGCAGTACTTC. The chain employs TRBV29-1 and TRBJ2-7, with D possibly matching TRBD1 (6 bases). CDR1 SQVTM and CDR2 ANQGSEA come from the germline V gene. V lost 6 bases, J lost 3 bases, and 12 bases lay in between. The CDR3 covers 12 residues.

This clonotype showed up many times. The J gene is TRBJ2-1, the V gene TRBV21-1; the table's D call, TRBD2, has no DNA check behind it. TRBV21-1 is noted as a pseudogene. This CDR3 has 15 residues. The CDR3 here is CASSRTSGRAGEQFF. The CDR3 region has the DNA TGTGCCAGCAGCAGGACTAGCGGGAGGGCTGGTGAGCAGTTCTTC.

In regard to this clonotype: A read error may explain this, as a much larger clone is one base away. The chain employs TRBV2 and TRBJ2-3; TRBD2 agrees at 7 bases. Losses at the gene ends were 4 bases for V and 8 bases for J; bases not matched to a gene: 15. This CDR3 has 16 amino acids. Looked up from germline, CDR1 is SNHLY and CDR2 is FYNNEI. CDR3 in amino acids: CASSGNWEGRKGTQYF. The CDR3 DNA is TGTGCCAGCAGTGGGAATTGGGAGGGCCGTAAAGGTACGCAGTATTTT.